In this sample, the clone carrying this T cell receptor beta chain turned up a few times. The data stem from a study of shared clonotypes between healthy human individuals. Repertoires were generated with immunoSEQ multiplex PCR, while TCRdb's copy carries only in-frame clones and drops some. The repertoire holds more than 2 million clones, with roughly 94% as singletons. This receptor was identified in a man younger than 35 in good health. The sequenced sample was naive CD4+ T cells sorted from blood. Subset defined: CD45RA+ positively selected.

The CDR3 reads CASSSTGDQPQHF. In DNA form, the CDR3 reads TGTGCCAGCAGTTCCACAGGGGACCAGCCCCAGCATTTT. The V gene is TRBV28, the J gene TRBJ1-5; 7 positions match TRBD1. Germline V gene lookup returns CDR1 MDHEN and CDR2 SYDVKM. The CDR3 has 13 residues. The junction had 4 bases not matched to a gene; V was cut back by 4 bases and J by 7 bases.